The 2 T cell receptor beta chains in this list originate from one sample, sequenced in a study of blood T cell repertoires in COVID-19. Method: immunoSEQ multiplex PCR; TCRdb's copy keeps in-frame clones and lacks some. The repertoire includes about 210,000 clones, 80% to 85% of them detected once, and 5.2% sits in the top ten. The sample comprised peripheral blood. These receptors were obtained from a woman in her 70s with COVID-19, enrolled during active disease.

The CDR3 region is CASRPLAGNEQFF. The CDR3 bases are TGTGCCAGCAGACCCCTAGCGGGCAATGAGCAGTTCTTC. This chain links TRBV27 with TRBJ2-1; 8 nucleotides agree with TRBD2. Trimming at V came to 6 bases and at J to 6 bases, leaving 4 bases not matched to a gene. Germline CDR1 MNHEY, CDR2 SMNVEV (reference sequence). There are 13 residues in the CDR3.

The J gene is TRBJ1-2, the V gene TRBV28; perhaps TRBD1 as D (6 bases). This CDR3 comprises 14 residues. Deletions cut 5 bases from V and 4 bases from J, with 14 bases between. The germline V gene has CDR1 MDHEN and CDR2 SYDVKM. Here the CDR3 DNA reads TGTGCCAGCAGTGCCCCAGGGGCCGGCTATGGCTACACCTTC. Protein product: CASSAPGAGYGYTF.